These 18 T cell receptor beta chains came from one sample sequenced in a study of blood T cell repertoires in COVID-19. Libraries were prepared by immunoSEQ multiplex PCR; TCRdb keeps only in-frame clonotypes and omits some of them. The sample has roughly 430,000 clones; 88% are singletons. The sample taken for sequencing was PBMCs or T cells enriched from blood (not recorded which). Source of these receptors: a woman in her thirties or forties with acute COVID-19.

This chain joins TRBV24-1 and TRBJ2-5; 8 bases are a match to TRBD1. The CDR3 is 12 residues long. V shed 11 bases, J shed 5 bases, and the junction held 6 bases outside the gene matches. Per germline, CDR1 KGHDR and CDR2 SFDVKD. CDR3 protein: CAIGDRGETQYF. Written as DNA, the CDR3 is TGTGCCATCGGCGACAGGGGTGAGACCCAGTACTTC.

The chain joins TRBV7-9 to TRBJ1-1, with a tentative D call TRBD1 (6 bases). Trimming pared 5 bases from V and 2 bases from J, leaving 15 bases between. The CDR3 runs 15 residues. The germline V gene encodes CDR1 SEHNR and CDR2 FQNEAQ (reference sequence). The CDR3 reads CASSPKGTQNTEAFF. DNA of the CDR3: TGTGCCAGCAGCCCCAAGGGGACACAAAACACTGAAGCTTTCTTT.

This chain connects TRBV29-1 to TRBJ1-1; D remains ambiguous. The length of the CDR3 is 14 residues. Per the germline V gene, CDR1 is SQVTM and CDR2 is ANQGSEA. Trimming took 3 bases from V and 4 from J, leaving 15 bases between them. CDR3 amino acids: CSVDGDLRTTEAFF. The DNA for the CDR3 is TGCAGCGTTGACGGTGATCTCCGTACCACTGAAGCTTTCTTT.

The V and J genes are TRBV19 and TRBJ2-1; 12 nucleotides line up with TRBD1. CDR1 is LNHDA and CDR2 is SQIVND in the germline V gene (reference sequence). The CDR3 length is 19 residues. The V and J ends lost 5 bases and 3 bases, in that order; junction bases with no gene match: 14. The CDR3 protein is CASSPRGQGAINIYNEQFF. CDR3 DNA sequence: TGTGCCAGTAGTCCCCGGGGACAGGGGGCGATTAATATCTACAATGAGCAGTTCTTC.

The chain combines TRBV6-5 with TRBJ1-1; 9 positions match TRBD1. The V gene end was trimmed by 10 bases and the J gene end by 3 bases; junction bases not matched to a gene: 6. Germline V gives CDR1 MNHEY, CDR2 SVGAGI. The CDR3 runs to 13 residues. The DNA of the CDR3 is TGTGCCACCATACAGGGGGCGGACACTGAAGCTTTCTTT. This translates into CATIQGADTEAFF.

The genes are TRBV5-1 and TRBJ1-4; 8 nucleotides line up with TRBD1. This CDR3 is 14 amino acids long. The V gene end was trimmed by 1 base and the J gene end by 8 bases; junction bases not matched to a gene: 4. Looked up from germline, CDR1 is SGHRS and CDR2 is YFSETQ. The CDR3, as DNA: TGCGCCAGCAGCTTGCAGGGGGCAGGAGAAAAACTGTTTTTT. The encoded protein is CASSLQGAGEKLFF.

CDR3 sequence (DNA): TGTGCCAGTAGCCCGGCCAGACGGAGCATGAACACTGAAGCTTTCTTT. Translating gives CASSPARRSMNTEAFF. The V call is TRBV19, the J call TRBJ1-1, with no clear D. The germline V and J ends were trimmed by 6 bases and 0 bases, with 17 bases remaining between them. The CDR3 contains 16 residues. Germline V gene lookup returns CDR1 LNHDA and CDR2 SQIVND (reference sequence).

This sequence joins TRBV19 and TRBJ2-2; 9 nucleotides match TRBD1. J gave up 5 bases and V 7 bases, and 11 bases lay outside the gene matches. Germline V lookup: CDR1 LNHDA, CDR2 SQIVND (reference sequence). This CDR3 region has 16 residues. In DNA, the CDR3 is TGTGCCAGTACGACAAGGGACAGGGAAAGGACCGGGGAGCTGTTTTTT. Protein sequence: CASTTRDRERTGELFF. Looking up the rest from reference TRBV19 and TRBJ2-2 gives the full variable domain: DGGITQSPKYLFRKEGQNVTLSCEQNLNHDAMYWYRQDPGQGLRLIYYSQIVNDFQKGDIAEGYSVSREKKESFPLTVTSAQKNPTAFYLCASTTRDRERTGELFFGEGSRLTVL.

The J gene is TRBJ2-3, the V gene TRBV15; D is perhaps TRBD2 (6 bases). V dropped 4 bases and J dropped 4 bases, with 18 bases sitting between them. Looked up from germline, CDR1 is LNHNV and CDR2 is YYDKDF (reference sequence). CDR3 length equals 16 residues. CDR3 sequence (DNA): TGTGCCACCAGCATAGAGACTAGTTTTTTACCAGATACGCAGTATTTT. It codes for CATSIETSFLPDTQYF.

V is TRBV9 and J is TRBJ2-1; 13 bases match TRBD2. This CDR3 has 17 residues. Trimming at V came to 3 bases and at J to 7 bases, leaving 10 bases not matched to a gene. CDR1 and CDR2 (germline): SGDLS, YYNGEE. CDR3 coding DNA: TGTGCCAGCAGCGCAAAAGCCGGGACTAGCGGGGAGAATGAGCAGTTCTTC. Translation gives CASSAKAGTSGENEQFF.

V is TRBV4-1 and J is TRBJ2-6, with unresolved D. Germline assignment: CDR1 MGHRA and CDR2 YSYEKL. CDR3 size: 15 residues. V lost 4 bases and J lost 0, with 7 bases in between. The DNA for the CDR3 is TGCGCCAGCAGCCCCGGTCCCTCTGGGGCCAACGTCCTGACTTTC. Protein product: CASSPGPSGANVLTF.

The sample holds a few counts of this clone. The chain carries TRBV12-3 or TRBV12-4 and TRBJ1-1, with D uncertain. CDR3 length: 13 residues. The ends were cut back, 5 bases at V and 3 bases at J, with 10 bases in the middle. The CDR3 nucleotides read TGTGCCAGCAGTCTGATCCGGGACACTGAAGCTTTCTTT. It is translated as CASSLIRDTEAFF.

The rearrangement uses TRBV15 and TRBJ1-3; D is possibly TRBD1 (6 bases). The V gene's germline CDR1 is LNHNV and CDR2 YYDKDF (reference sequence). Trimming removed 0 bases from V and 3 bases from J, with 12 bases in between. The CDR3 has 16 amino acids. CDR3 nucleotide sequence: TGTGCCACCAGCAGAGATGCCGGGACAAGTGGAAACACCATATATTTT. As protein: CATSRDAGTSGNTIYF.

This chain uses TRBV13 with TRBJ1-2, with a tentative D call TRBD1 (5 bases). The CDR3 sequence is 13 residues long. Deletions cut 5 bases from V and 3 bases from J, with 10 bases between. Looked up from germline, CDR1 is PRHDT and CDR2 is FYEKMQ (reference sequence). CDR3 DNA sequence: TGTGCCAGCAGCCAAGGGGAGGACTATGGCTACACCTTC. Its protein product is CASSQGEDYGYTF.

The chain links TRBV6-5 to TRBJ2-3; 7 bases line up with TRBD2. CDR1 is MNHEY and CDR2 is SVGAGI in the germline V gene. The length of the CDR3 is 14 residues. V gave up 9 bases and J gave up 2 bases; unmatched junction bases: 8. The CDR3 is CASQRLAYTDTQYF. The CDR3 coding sequence is TGTGCCAGTCAACGACTAGCTTACACAGATACGCAGTATTTT.

The chain uses TRBV6-4 and TRBJ2-1; D uncertain. The germline V and J ends were trimmed by 0 bases and 6 bases, with 9 bases remaining between them. Germline CDR1 MRHNA, CDR2 SNTAGT. CDR3 size: 14 residues. DNA of the CDR3: TGTGCCAGCAGTGACTCGTACGACTCCAATGAGCAGTTCTTC. Amino acid sequence: CASSDSYDSNEQFF.

The chain carries TRBV30 and TRBJ1-1, with 10 bases matching TRBD1. The CDR3 totals 14 residues. Trimming at V came to 7 bases and at J to 5 bases, leaving 10 bases not matched to a gene. Germline CDR1 is GTSNPN and CDR2 is SVGIG (reference sequence). The CDR3, as DNA: TGTGCCTTGAGAAAGACAGGGGGCAGAACTGAAGCTTTCTTT. Its translation: CALRKTGGRTEAFF. Full variable domain (missing parts from reference TRBV30 and TRBJ1-1): SQTIHQWPATLVQPVGSPLSLECTVEGTSNPNLYWYRQAAGRGLQLLFYSVGIGQISSEVPQNLSASRPQDRQFILSSKKLLLSDSGFYLCALRKTGGRTEAFFGQGTRLTVV.

This clone has more than one count but fewer than ten. The rearrangement links TRBV2 to TRBJ2-2; 7 bases are a match to TRBD1. The V segment lost 6 bases and the J segment 3 bases; nucleotides outside the gene matches: 19. This CDR3 spans 19 amino acids. The germline V gene encodes CDR1 SNHLY and CDR2 FYNNEI. CDR3 nucleotide sequence: TGTGCCAGCAGAGAGCCGCGTTATGGGACAGCTGCCGACACCGGGGAGCTGTTTTTT. This encodes CASREPRYGTAADTGELFF.